The T cell receptor beta chain described here comes from a study of cytomegalovirus exposure and HLA in healthy donors. Study-wide results and limits: Researchers reported in a later analysis that a missense DCLRE1C variant was tied to TCR beta V- and J-gene trimming. Segments of the TCR beta V type were, in most cases, productive about 87% or about 30% of the time in an earlier analysis.

PCR employed 60 Vbeta and 13 Jbeta primers. Libraries were prepared by immunoSEQ multiplex PCR; TCRdb keeps only in-frame clonotypes and omits some of them. The data hold roughly 180,000 clones, with 70% to 80% observed a single time. CDR1 and CDR2 from the germline V gene are SGHTA and FQGNSA. The CDR3 runs to 14 residues. Trimming removed 4 bases from V and 0 bases from J, with 10 bases in between. This clone was recorded a few times. Its antigen is currently unknown. The chain employs TRBV7-2 and TRBJ2-7; D is perhaps TRBD2 (7 bases). Sequenced input: PBMCs. The origin of this receptor is a man aged 25-45 years in good health and CMV-seronegative. CDR3 in amino acids: CASSWGGPSYEQYF. In DNA form, the CDR3 reads TGTGCCAGCAGCTGGGGGGGCCCCTCCTACGAGCAGTACTTC. Looking up the rest from reference TRBV7-2 and TRBJ2-7 gives the full variable domain: GAGVSQSPSNKVTEKGKDVELRCDPISGHTALYWYRQSLGQGLEFLIYFQGNSAPDKSGLPSDRFSAERTGGSVSTLTIQRTQQEDSAVYLCASSWGGPSYEQYFGPGTRLTVT.